The 25 T cell receptor beta chains listed next were all sequenced from one sample in a study of cytomegalovirus exposure and HLA in healthy donors. Both 60 Vbeta primers and 13 Jbeta primers went into the PCR. TCRdb keeps only in-frame clones here, not all; method: immunoSEQ multiplex PCR. The sample lists 85,000 to 120,000 clones, roughly 80% occurring once. Material: PBMCs. The receptors here all came from a man in his sixties in good health and CMV-seronegative.

Turning to this clone: Other DNA sequences of this sample code for an identical CDR3. The V and J genes are TRBV7-2 and TRBJ2-3; 8 bases align to TRBD2. Losses at the gene ends were 5 bases for V and 3 bases for J; bases not matched to a gene: 7. CDR1 SGHTA and CDR2 FQGNSA come from the germline V gene. The CDR3 has 15 amino acids. CDR3 sequence reads: CASSPAGGSTDTQYF. For the CDR3, the DNA is TGTGCCAGCAGCCCTGCGGGGGGATCAACAGATACGCAGTATTTT.

The chain joins TRBV5-8 to TRBJ1-1, with TRBD1 matching over 7 bases. This CDR3 is 12 amino acids long. Germline V CDR1 and CDR2: SGHTS, YDEGEE. With V trimmed by 5 bases and J by 9 bases, 7 bases remained unmatched. This chain's CDR3 is CASSQGQLKAFF. CDR3 nucleotides: TGTGCCAGCAGTCAGGGACAGTTAAAAGCTTTCTTT.

The chain carries TRBV5-6 and TRBJ1-1; the match to TRBD1 covers 12 bases. Germline V gives CDR1 SGHDT, CDR2 YYEEEE. The junction had 5 bases not matched to a gene; V was cut back by 3 bases and J by 8 bases. The CDR3 has 14 residues. The CDR3 loop reads CASSSRDRGPEAFF. The CDR3 nucleotides read TGTGCCAGCAGCTCCCGGGACAGGGGGCCCGAAGCTTTCTTT.

This sequence joins TRBV6-5 and TRBJ1-1; 9 nucleotides match TRBD1. The CDR3 is 13 amino acids. V was pared by 5 bases and J by 4 bases, with 2 bases of the junction left unmatched. CDR1 and CDR2 (germline): MNHEY, SVGAGI. In nucleotides, the CDR3 is TGTGCCAGCAGTCTGACAGGGGGCACTGAAGCTTTCTTT. Translating gives CASSLTGGTEAFF.

The chain is built from TRBV27 and TRBJ1-1; a possible D gene is TRBD1 (6 bases). V gave up 5 bases and J gave up 3 bases, with 10 bases separating them. This CDR3 has 13 amino acids. Germline lookup yields CDR1 MNHEY and CDR2 SMNVEV (reference sequence). In nucleotides, the CDR3 is TGTGCCAGCAGTACACAGGGACACACTGAAGCTTTCTTT. Encoded protein: CASSTQGHTEAFF.

The rearrangement links TRBV5-6 to TRBJ1-6; D not resolved. Germline-derived CDR1 and CDR2 are SGHDT and YYEEEE. The V end lost 1 base, the J end lost 7 bases, and 3 bases lay between the germline ends. This CDR3 comprises 12 residues. For the CDR3, the DNA is TGTGCCAGCAGCTTGCAGAATTCACCCCTCCACTTT. It yields the protein CASSLQNSPLHF.

V usage is TRBV6-6 and J usage is TRBJ1-2; 9 bases are shared with TRBD1. This CDR3 region has 15 residues. The trim removed 6 bases at V and 7 bases at J, leaving 12 bases unmatched. Germline assignment: CDR1 MNHNY and CDR2 SVGAGI (reference sequence). The CDR3 region is CASRRAGQGSGGYTF. The CDR3 nucleotides are TGTGCCAGCAGACGCGCGGGACAGGGATCTGGTGGCTACACCTTC.

The chain has TRBV9 and TRBJ2-6; D is uncertain. The CDR3 totals 14 residues. V dropped 3 bases and J dropped 0 bases, with 4 bases sitting between them. Looked up from germline, CDR1 is SGDLS and CDR2 is YYNGEE. The CDR3 region is CASSANSGANVLTF. CDR3 in DNA: TGTGCCAGCAGCGCCAACTCTGGGGCCAACGTCCTGACTTTC. The whole variable domain, remainder taken from reference TRBV9 and TRBJ2-6, is DSGVTQTPKHLITATGQRVTLRCSPRSGDLSVYWYQQSLDQGLQFLIQYYNGEERAKGNILERFSAQQFPDLHSELNLSSLELGDSALYFCASSANSGANVLTFGAGSRLTVL.

The chain couples TRBV25-1 to TRBJ1-4, with D perhaps TRBD1 (5 bases). The CDR3 sequence is 16 residues long. Germline V gene data show CDR1 as MGHDK and CDR2 as SYGVNS. V was shortened by 3 bases and J by 4 bases, with 15 bases between the two germline ends. CDR3 nucleotide sequence: TGTGCCAGCAGTGAGGGTAGGGGACTGGTTAATGAAAAACTGTTTTTT. It codes for CASSEGRGLVNEKLFF.

J is TRBJ2-7 and V is TRBV19, with 7 bases identical to TRBD2. Looked up from germline, CDR1 is LNHDA and CDR2 is SQIVND (reference sequence). This CDR3 comprises 13 residues. V shed 5 bases and J 6 bases; nucleotides not matched to a gene: 7. CDR3 loop: CASSLKTSVEQYF. The CDR3 coding sequence is TGTGCCAGTAGTCTTAAAACTAGCGTCGAGCAGTACTTC.

The V and J genes are TRBV7-3 and TRBJ1-1; 8 nucleotides align to TRBD1. CDR3 size: 15 residues. The trim removed 2 bases at V and 5 bases at J, leaving 7 bases unmatched. Germline CDR1 SGHTA, CDR2 FQGTGA. The CDR3 protein is CASSLVAGGVTEAFF. In DNA, the CDR3 is TGTGCCAGCAGCTTAGTAGCAGGGGGCGTTACTGAAGCTTTCTTT. The whole variable domain, remainder taken from reference TRBV7-3 and TRBJ1-1, is GAGVSQTPSNKVTEKGKYVELRCDPISGHTALYWYRQSLGQGPEFLIYFQGTGAADDSGLPNDRFFAVRPEGSVSTLKIQRTERGDSAVYLCASSLVAGGVTEAFFGQGTRLTVV.

This chain connects TRBV9 to TRBJ2-2, with 9 bases identical to TRBD2. CDR3 length: 16 amino acids. V shed 4 bases and J 7 bases; nucleotides not matched to a gene: 11. Germline CDR1 reads SGDLS; CDR2 reads YYNGEE. CDR3 nucleotide sequence: TGTGCCAGCAGCTCCCGTGGCGGGGGGGACGGCGGGGAGCTGTTTTTT. It translates to CASSSRGGGDGGELFF.

In DNA, the CDR3 is TGTGCCAGCACGTCGCGCTCAACTCTTCTAGCGGGGGTGGGCAATGAGCAGTTCTTC. This sequence encodes CASTSRSTLLAGVGNEQFF. This chain uses TRBV27 with TRBJ2-1; 10 bases line up with TRBD2. Germline lookup yields CDR1 MNHEY and CDR2 SMNVEV (reference sequence). This CDR3 is built from 19 residues. Trimming took 7 bases from V and 6 from J; bases not matched to a gene: 21.

As for this clone: At one end, the junction sequence differs from germline, possibly due to a read error. V and J are TRBV12-5 and TRBJ2-2; D might be TRBD1 (6 bases). The CDR3 sequence is 24 residues long. Per germline, CDR1 LGHNT and CDR2 FRNRAP. The CDR3 nucleotides are TGTGCTAGTGGTTTGGGTTACCGGACCTTCGTCCGACCCCCCCCAGGGGCGAAAACCGGGGAGCTGTTTTTT. As protein: CASGLGYRTFVRPPPGAKTGELFF.

This chain joins TRBV29-1 and TRBJ1-4, with a possible D match to TRBD1 (5 bases). With 5 bases removed from V and 7 bases from J, the gap between germline ends came to 14 bases. The CDR3 has 13 residues. Germline CDR1 SQVTM, CDR2 ANQGSEA. As DNA, the CDR3 is TGCAGCGTTCAGGGTCAGGACGCTGAAAAACTGTTTTTT. The encoded protein is CSVQGQDAEKLFF.

The chain recombines TRBV5-1 with TRBJ2-3; possibly TRBD1 for D (5 bases). This CDR3 spans 15 amino acids. CDR1 is SGHRS and CDR2 is YFSETQ in the germline V gene. V was pared by 6 bases and J by 0 bases, with 14 bases between. The CDR3 DNA reads as TGCGCCAGCAAGGACGGTGGGGCTAGCACAGATACGCAGTATTTT. It codes for CASKDGGASTDTQYF.

The chain is built from TRBV6-6 and TRBJ2-2; 8 bases match TRBD1. J gave up 4 bases and V 0 bases, and 1 base lay outside the gene matches. The CDR3 extends over 15 amino acids. The V gene's germline CDR1 is MNHNY and CDR2 SVGAGI (reference sequence). CDR3 nucleotides: TGTGCCAGCAGTTACTCCGGGACAGGCACCGGGGAGCTGTTTTTT. Translation gives CASSYSGTGTGELFF.

This clone was detected once. The chain employs TRBV4-3 and TRBJ2-5; the match to TRBD1 covers 8 bases. Germline V CDR1 and CDR2: LGHNA, YSLEER. V was pared by 3 bases and J by 5 bases, with 8 bases of the junction left unmatched. The CDR3 extends over 15 amino acids. CDR3 DNA: TGCGCCAGCAGCCAGGCGACAGGGGATGGGGAGACCCAGTACTTC. Translated, it gives CASSQATGDGETQYF.

The genes are TRBV2 and TRBJ2-2, with 10 bases aligning to TRBD2. The CDR3 loop spans 15 amino acids. The junction had 2 bases not matched to a gene; V was cut back by 3 bases and J by 4 bases. In germline, CDR1 is SNHLY, CDR2 FYNNEI. The CDR3 bases are TGTGCCAGCAGTGAGGTAGCGGGGGGCACCGGGGAGCTGTTTTTT. Translation: CASSEVAGGTGELFF.

The chain recombines TRBV7-2 with TRBJ2-3; 8 bases align to TRBD2. CDR1 and CDR2 (germline): SGHTA, FQGNSA. The CDR3 consists of 14 residues. After removal of 7 bases from V and 1 base from J, the junction contained 4 bases not matched to a gene. CDR3 sequence (DNA): TGTGCCAGCACATCGCGGGGGGGCACAGATACGCAGTATTTT. It yields the protein CASTSRGGTDTQYF. Using reference TRBV7-2 and TRBJ2-3 for the parts outside the CDR3, the full variable domain is GAGVSQSPSNKVTEKGKDVELRCDPISGHTALYWYRQSLGQGLEFLIYFQGNSAPDKSGLPSDRFSAERTGGSVSTLTIQRTQQEDSAVYLCASTSRGGTDTQYFGPGTRLTVL.

The rearrangement uses TRBV7-2 and TRBJ2-3; 12 positions match TRBD2. The CDR3 length is 15 residues. Germline V gives CDR1 SGHTA, CDR2 FQGNSA. V lost 4 bases, J lost 5 bases, and 4 bases stayed unmatched. The CDR3 spells CASSSLAGGQDTQYF. CDR3 nucleotide sequence: TGTGCCAGCAGCTCGCTAGCGGGGGGGCAAGATACGCAGTATTTT.

The chain is built from TRBV30 and TRBJ2-5, with 7 bases aligning to TRBD1. The V and J ends lost 3 bases and 6 bases, in that order; junction bases with no gene match: 13. Germline V gene data show CDR1 as GTSNPN and CDR2 as SVGIG (reference sequence). This CDR3 contains 15 residues. CDR3 sequence: CAWSLPDRVVQTQYF. CDR3 coding DNA: TGTGCCTGGAGCCTCCCCGACAGGGTAGTGCAGACCCAGTACTTC.

This clone showed up just a few times. The V gene is TRBV5-4, the J gene TRBJ2-1, with 11 bases lining up with TRBD2. CDR3 length: 16 amino acids. V shed 0 bases, J shed 7 bases, and the junction held 6 bases outside the gene matches. Germline CDR1 is SGHNT and CDR2 is YYREEE (reference sequence). In DNA, the CDR3 is TGTGCCAGCAGCTTGGCTAGCGGGGGGCTACAAAATGAGCAGTTCTTC. As protein: CASSLASGGLQNEQFF.

This clone was seen only a few times. This rearrangement joins TRBV4-3 to TRBJ1-3, with D possibly being TRBD1 (5 bases). Looked up from germline, CDR1 is LGHNA and CDR2 is YSLEER. Trimming left V 1 base short and J 2 bases short, with 9 bases between. The CDR3 runs to 15 residues. The CDR3 nucleotides read TGCGCCAGCAGCCAAGGATCAGGGCCTGGAAACACCATATATTTT. Translating gives CASSQGSGPGNTIYF.

This rearrangement joins TRBV7-9 to TRBJ2-1; 8 nucleotides agree with TRBD1. V dropped 7 bases and J dropped 14; count of bases not matched to a gene: 7. The germline V gene has CDR1 SEHNR and CDR2 FQNEAQ (reference sequence). The CDR3 runs 11 residues. The CDR3, as DNA: TGTGCCAGCACCACTACGGACAGGGAGTTCTTC. Translation: CASTTTDREFF.